These 5 T cell receptor beta chains came from one sample sequenced in a study of cytomegalovirus exposure and HLA in healthy donors. Using immunoSEQ multiplex PCR, the repertoire was profiled, and TCRdb retains in-frame clones only, with some absent. The table includes hundreds of thousands of clones, about nine tenths detected once. Sequencing used PBMCs. These receptors all stem from a woman under 30 in good health and CMV-seronegative.

This clone was counted between two and nine times. This chain connects TRBV28 to TRBJ1-3; weak D call: TRBD1 (5 bases). Between the trimmed V and J ends, which lost 3 bases and 4 bases, there was a span of 10 bases. Looked up from germline, CDR1 is MDHEN and CDR2 is SYDVKM. The CDR3 spans 14 residues. The CDR3 is CASSLGYRGNTIYF. In nucleotides, the CDR3 is TGTGCCAGCAGTTTGGGTTACAGGGGAAACACCATATATTTT.

This rearrangement joins TRBV18 to TRBJ2-7, with D perhaps matching TRBD1 (6 bases). This CDR3 spans 12 amino acids. Trimming shortened V by 3 bases and J by 5 bases, and 8 bases separated the two germline ends. CDR1 is KGHSH and CDR2 is LQKENI in the germline V gene. CDR3 region: CASSPQGHEQYF. The CDR3 DNA sequence: TGTGCCAGCTCACCTCAGGGGCACGAGCAGTACTTC. The full variable domain, completed using reference TRBV18 and TRBJ2-7, is NAGVMQNPRHLVRRRGQEARLRCSPMKGHSHVYWYRQLPEEGLKFMVYLQKENIIDESGMPKERFSAEFPKEGPSILRIQQVVRGDSAAYFCASSPQGHEQYFGPGTRLTVT.

This clone has a handful of counts. The rearrangement uses TRBV14 and TRBJ2-3, with D possibly TRBD2 on 6 matching bases. V was shortened by 6 bases and J by 5 bases, with 9 bases between the two germline ends. This CDR3 region has 12 residues. Germline loops: CDR1 SGHDN, CDR2 FVKESK. CDR3 nucleotides: TGTGCCAGCAGAGCCGGGGGAGATACGCAGTATTTT. It encodes CASRAGGDTQYF.

The genes are TRBV27 and TRBJ1-2; D might be TRBD1 (5 bases). The CDR3 has 16 residues. Per the germline V gene, CDR1 is MNHEY and CDR2 is SMNVEV (reference sequence). V was pared by 6 bases and J by 1 base, with 18 bases between. The CDR3 nucleotides are TGTGCCAGCAGAAAGACAGCCCGTACCCTTAACTATGGCTACACCTTC. Translated, it gives CASRKTARTLNYGYTF.

The chain links TRBV6-5 to TRBJ1-2; 8 bases are a match to TRBD1. V was clipped by 5 bases and J by 1 base; unmatched bases: 6. In germline, CDR1 is MNHEY, CDR2 SVGAGI. The CDR3 runs to 15 residues. CDR3 sequence reads: CASSLTGALNYGYTF. CDR3 in DNA: TGTGCCAGCAGTCTGACAGGGGCACTTAACTATGGCTACACCTTC.